In its sample, the clone carrying this T cell receptor (beta chain) was seen a few times. Its cognate antigen is unknown. This sample is part of a study of T-cell reconstitution after alpha-beta-depleted transplantation in children. Library preparation (for TCRbeta) was performed with unique molecular identifiers. MiXCR was run by TCRdb on the PCR reads, yielding one entry per CDR3 protein. The table has about 1,000,000 distinct CDR3 sequences, roughly 29% seen once. Study-level results: In patients about two months after transplant, alpha-beta T cells reportedly arose from several hundred expanded graft clones.

This TCR derives from a boy younger than two who had a stem cell transplant for SCID, so the T cells may come from the graft donor. The specimen was PBMCs, mostly from graft donor cells, collected 360 days after TCRalphabeta/CD19-depleted stem cell transplant.

CDR3 protein: CASSRQGGLQAFF. In nucleotides, the CDR3 is TGTGCCAGCAGTCGACAGGGCGGTTTGCAGGCTTTCTTT. The genes are TRBV12-3 or TRBV12-4 and TRBJ1-1; 7 positions agree with TRBD1. The CDR3 spans 13 residues. With 5 bases clipped from V and 11 bases from J, the junction kept 11 bases outside the gene matches.